This T cell receptor (beta chain) derives from a study of T cell repertoires in cytomegalovirus infection. Background on the study: In public TCR beta signatures, there were indications of both CMV infection and matching HLA type. General study findings and limits: Cumulative public TCR beta family frequency identified carriers of CMV plus the relevant HLA.

The CDR3 spans 12 residues. Trimming shortened V by 1 base and J by 12 bases, and 11 bases separated the two germline ends. Germline CDR1 reads SGHDT; CDR2 reads YYEEEE. Notes on this clonotype: What it recognizes is unknown.

In TCRdb, the reads were re-called with MiXCR into one record per CDR3 protein. The sample has about 830,000 distinct CDR3 sequences, less than 35% seen once. The TCR originated in a human donor in good health (CMV status not recorded). Some clones in this sample may be carry-over from other donors' samples. V and J are TRBV5-6 and TRBJ1-5; D possibly corresponds to TRBD1 (5 bases). Sequencing was performed on cultured CD8+ T cells from PBMCs, taken from culture after CMV antigen stimulation. CDR3 sequence reads: CASSLYGGDQHF. The CDR3 DNA sequence: TGTGCCAGCAGCTTGTACGGGGGGGACCAGCATTTT.